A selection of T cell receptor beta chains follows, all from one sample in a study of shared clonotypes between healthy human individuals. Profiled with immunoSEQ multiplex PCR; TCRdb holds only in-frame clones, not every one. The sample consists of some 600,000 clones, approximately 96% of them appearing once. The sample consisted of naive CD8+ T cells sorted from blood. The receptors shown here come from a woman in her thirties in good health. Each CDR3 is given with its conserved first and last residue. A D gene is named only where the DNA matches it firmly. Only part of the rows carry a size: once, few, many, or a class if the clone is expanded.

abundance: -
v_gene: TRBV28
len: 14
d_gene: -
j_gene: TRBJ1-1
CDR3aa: CASSIIAQTVEAFF
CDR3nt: TGTGCCAGCAGCATTATAGCGCAGACAGTTGAAGCTTTCTTT

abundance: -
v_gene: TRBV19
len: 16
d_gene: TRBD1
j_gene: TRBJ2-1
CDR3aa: CASSTPGTGTYNEQFF
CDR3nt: TGTGCCAGTAGTACCCCCGGGACAGGAACCTACAATGAGCAGTTCTTC

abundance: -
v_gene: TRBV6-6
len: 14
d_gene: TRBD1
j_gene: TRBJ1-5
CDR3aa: CASSSGQVIQPQHF
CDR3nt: TGTGCCAGCAGTTCGGGACAGGTAATCCAGCCCCAGCATTTT

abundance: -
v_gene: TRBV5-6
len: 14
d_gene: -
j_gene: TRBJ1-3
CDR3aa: CASSLEGSGNTIYF
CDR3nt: TGTGCCAGCAGCTTGGAAGGGTCTGGAAACACCATATATTTT

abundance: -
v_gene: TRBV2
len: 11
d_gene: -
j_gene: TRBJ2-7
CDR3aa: CASRDRLEQYF
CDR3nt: TGTGCCAGCAGGGATAGACTAGAGCAGTACTTC

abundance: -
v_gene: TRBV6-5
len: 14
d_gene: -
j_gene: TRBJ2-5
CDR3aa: CASSNRVAPETQYF
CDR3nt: TGTGCCAGCAGTAACAGGGTAGCCCCAGAGACCCAGTACTTC

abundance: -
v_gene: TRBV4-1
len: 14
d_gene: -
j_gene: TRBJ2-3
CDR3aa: CASSPGLLSDTQYF
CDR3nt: TGCGCCAGCAGCCCAGGACTTCTATCAGATACGCAGTATTTT

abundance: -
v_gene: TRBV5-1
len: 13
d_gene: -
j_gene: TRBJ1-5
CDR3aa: CASSFGGNQPQHF
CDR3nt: TGCGCCAGCAGCTTCGGGGGCAATCAGCCCCAGCATTTT

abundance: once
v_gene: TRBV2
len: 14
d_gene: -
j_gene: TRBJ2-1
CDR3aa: CASSDHLSYDEQFF
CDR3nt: TGTGCCAGCAGTGATCACTTATCTTACGATGAGCAGTTCTTC

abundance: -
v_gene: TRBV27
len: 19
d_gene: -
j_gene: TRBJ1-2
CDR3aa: CASSSLGAPRRALGYGYTF
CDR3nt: TGTGCCAGCAGTTCCCTCGGAGCCCCTCGGAGGGCTCTGGGATATGGCTACACCTTC

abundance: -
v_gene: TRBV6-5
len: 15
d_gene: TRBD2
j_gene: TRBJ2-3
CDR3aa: CASSWTSGYTDTQYF
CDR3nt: TGTGCCAGCAGTTGGACTAGCGGGTACACAGATACGCAGTATTTT

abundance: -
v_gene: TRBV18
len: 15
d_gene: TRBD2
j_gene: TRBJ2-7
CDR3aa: CASSLGLAGHYEQYF
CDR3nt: TGTGCCAGCTCACTTGGACTAGCGGGCCACTACGAGCAGTACTTC

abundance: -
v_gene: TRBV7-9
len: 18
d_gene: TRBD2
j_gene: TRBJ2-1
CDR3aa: CASLAWGLAGRLDNEQFF
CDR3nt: TGTGCCTCTCTCGCGTGGGGACTAGCGGGACGTCTTGACAATGAGCAGTTCTTC

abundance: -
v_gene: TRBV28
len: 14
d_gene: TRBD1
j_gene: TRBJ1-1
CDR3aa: CASSLSRGRTEAFF
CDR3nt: TGTGCCAGCAGTTTATCCAGGGGGAGGACTGAAGCTTTCTTT

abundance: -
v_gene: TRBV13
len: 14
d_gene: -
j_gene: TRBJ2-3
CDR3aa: CASSLLASTDTQYF
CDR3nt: TGTGCCAGCAGCTTACTGGCTAGCACAGATACGCAGTATTTT

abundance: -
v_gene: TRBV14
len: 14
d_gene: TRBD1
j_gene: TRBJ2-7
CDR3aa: CASSQGQGAYEQYF
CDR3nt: TGTGCCAGCAGCCAAGGACAGGGGGCCTACGAGCAGTACTTC

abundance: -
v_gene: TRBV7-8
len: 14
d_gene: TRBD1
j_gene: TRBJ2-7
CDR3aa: CASSLGTGLYEQYF
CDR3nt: TGTGCCAGCAGCTTAGGGACAGGGCTCTACGAGCAGTACTTC

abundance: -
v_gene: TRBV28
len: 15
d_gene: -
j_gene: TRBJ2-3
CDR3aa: CASSSPGRPTDTQYF
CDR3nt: TGTGCCAGCAGTTCACCGGGACGGCCAACAGATACGCAGTATTTT

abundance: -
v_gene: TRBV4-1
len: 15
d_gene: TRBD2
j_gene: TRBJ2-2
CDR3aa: CASGGGTPNTGELFF
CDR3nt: TGCGCCAGCGGCGGGGGGACACCGAACACCGGGGAGCTGTTTTTT

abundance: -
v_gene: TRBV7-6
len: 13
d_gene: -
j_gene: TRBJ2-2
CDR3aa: CASRRTVTGELFF
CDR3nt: TGTGCCAGCAGACGGACAGTTACCGGGGAGCTGTTTTTT

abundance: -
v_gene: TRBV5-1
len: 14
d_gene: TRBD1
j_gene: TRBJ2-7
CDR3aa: CASSAGTGHSEQYF
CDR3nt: TGCGCCAGCAGCGCCGGGACAGGGCATTCCGAGCAGTACTTC

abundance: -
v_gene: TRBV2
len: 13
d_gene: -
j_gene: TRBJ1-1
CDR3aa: CASCGGFDTEAFF
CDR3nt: TGTGCCAGCTGTGGGGGGTTCGACACTGAAGCTTTCTTT

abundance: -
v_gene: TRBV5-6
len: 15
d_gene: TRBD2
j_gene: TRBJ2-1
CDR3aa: CASSLEVAGYNEQFF
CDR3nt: TGTGCCAGCAGCTTGGAGGTAGCGGGGTACAATGAGCAGTTCTTC

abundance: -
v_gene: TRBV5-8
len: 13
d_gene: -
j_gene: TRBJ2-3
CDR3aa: CASSSSSTDTQYF
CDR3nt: TGTGCCAGCAGCTCCTCTAGCACAGATACGCAGTATTTT

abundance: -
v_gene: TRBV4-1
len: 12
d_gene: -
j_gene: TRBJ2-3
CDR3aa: CASRSVTDTQYF
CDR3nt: TGCGCCAGCAGGAGCGTCACAGATACGCAGTATTTT

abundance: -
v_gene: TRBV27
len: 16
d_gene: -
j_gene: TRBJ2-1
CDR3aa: CASSLLGERIVNEQFF
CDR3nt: TGTGCCAGCAGTTTGTTGGGGGAACGGATAGTCAATGAGCAGTTCTTC

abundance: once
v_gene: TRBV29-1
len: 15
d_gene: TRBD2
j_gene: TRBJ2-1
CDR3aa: CSVGGGRGPYNEQFF
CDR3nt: TGCAGCGTTGGGGGCGGGAGAGGCCCCTACAATGAGCAGTTCTTC

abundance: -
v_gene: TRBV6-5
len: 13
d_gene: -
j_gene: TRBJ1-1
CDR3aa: CASSWVQNTEAFF
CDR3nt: TGTGCCAGCAGCTGGGTGCAGAACACTGAAGCTTTCTTT

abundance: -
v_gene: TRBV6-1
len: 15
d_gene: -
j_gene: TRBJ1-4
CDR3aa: CASSELQEWGEKLFF
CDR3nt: TGTGCCAGCAGTGAATTGCAGGAATGGGGTGAAAAACTGTTTTTT

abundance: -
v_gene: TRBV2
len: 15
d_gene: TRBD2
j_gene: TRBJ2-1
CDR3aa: CASSTGTSGRSEQFF
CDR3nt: TGTGCCAGCAGCACCGGGACTAGCGGGAGGTCAGAGCAGTTCTTC

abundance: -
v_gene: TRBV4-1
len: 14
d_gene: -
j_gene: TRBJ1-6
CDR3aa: CASRDPKDNSPLHF
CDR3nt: TGCGCCAGCAGGGATCCGAAGGATAATTCACCCCTCCACTTT

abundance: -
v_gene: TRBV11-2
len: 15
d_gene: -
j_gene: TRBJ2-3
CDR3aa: CASSQERPLTDTQYF
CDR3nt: TGTGCCAGCAGCCAAGAACGACCGCTAACAGATACGCAGTATTTT

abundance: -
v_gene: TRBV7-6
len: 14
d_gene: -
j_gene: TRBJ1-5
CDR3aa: CASSLEESNQPQHF
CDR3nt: TGTGCCAGCAGCTTGGAGGAGAGCAATCAGCCCCAGCATTTT

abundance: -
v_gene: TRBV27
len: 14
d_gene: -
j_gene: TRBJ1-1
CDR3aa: CASSLQGETYEAFF
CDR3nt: TGTGCCAGCAGTTTACAGGGAGAAACCTATGAAGCTTTCTTT

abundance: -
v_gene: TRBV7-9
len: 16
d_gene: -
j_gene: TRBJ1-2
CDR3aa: CASSLGGSPANYGYTF
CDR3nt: TGTGCCAGCAGCTTAGGGGGGTCCCCGGCCAACTATGGCTACACCTTC

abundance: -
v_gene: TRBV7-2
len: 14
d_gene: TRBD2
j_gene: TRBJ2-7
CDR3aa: CASSLAGGPSGQYF
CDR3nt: TGTGCCAGCAGCTTGGCGGGAGGGCCTTCGGGGCAGTACTTC

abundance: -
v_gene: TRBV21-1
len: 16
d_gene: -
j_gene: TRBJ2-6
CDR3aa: CASSKTGHSGANVLTF
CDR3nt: TGTGCCAGCAGCAAGACGGGACACTCTGGGGCCAACGTCCTGACTTTC

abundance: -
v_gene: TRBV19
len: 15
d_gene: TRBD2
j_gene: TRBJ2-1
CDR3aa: CASSILAERHNEQFF
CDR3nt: TGTGCCAGTAGTATACTAGCGGAACGCCACAATGAGCAGTTCTTC

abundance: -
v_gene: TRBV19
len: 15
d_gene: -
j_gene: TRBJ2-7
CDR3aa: CASSLRDTRTYEQYF
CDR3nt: TGTGCCAGTAGTCTCCGGGACACCCGTACCTACGAGCAGTACTTC

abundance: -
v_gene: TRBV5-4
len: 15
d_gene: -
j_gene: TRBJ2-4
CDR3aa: CASSPSPIAKNIQYF
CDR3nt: TGTGCCAGCAGCCCCTCCCCGATAGCCAAAAACATTCAGTACTTC

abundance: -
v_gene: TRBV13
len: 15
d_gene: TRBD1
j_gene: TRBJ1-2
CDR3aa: CASSLGGTGGYGYTF
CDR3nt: TGTGCCAGCAGCTTAGGAGGGACAGGGGGATATGGCTACACCTTC

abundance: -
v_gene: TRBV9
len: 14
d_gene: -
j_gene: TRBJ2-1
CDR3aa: CASSVAAGANEQFF
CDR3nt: TGTGCCAGCAGCGTAGCGGCGGGGGCCAATGAGCAGTTCTTC

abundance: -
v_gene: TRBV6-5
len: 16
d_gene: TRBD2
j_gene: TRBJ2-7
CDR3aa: CASSSPLGLGPSEQYF
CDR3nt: TGTGCCAGCAGTTCCCCCCTGGGACTAGGCCCCTCCGAGCAGTACTTC

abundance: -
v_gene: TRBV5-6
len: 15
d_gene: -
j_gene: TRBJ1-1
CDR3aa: CASSSEALAGTEAFF
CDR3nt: TGTGCCAGCAGCTCGGAGGCCTTGGCCGGCACTGAAGCTTTCTTT